These 32 T cell receptor beta chains came from one sample sequenced in a study of response to subunit inactivated influenza vaccine. TCRdb analysed the RT-PCR reads with MiXCR anew, one entry per CDR3 protein. Of about 480,000 distinct CDR3 sequences in the sample, about 25% were seen once. This specimen consisted of CD4+ T cells sorted from PBMCs, obtained approximately 5 days after vaccination. The receptors derive from a man in his fifties or sixties who received an inactivated influenza vaccine.

In this sample, this clonotype turned up once. Mismatch with germline at one junction end may stem from a read error. This sequence joins TRBV6-1 and TRBJ1-3; 9 bases align to TRBD1. Germline assignment: CDR1 MNHNS and CDR2 SASEGT. The CDR3 spans 16 residues. DNA for the CDR3: TGTGCCAGCAGAGAAGTTCGGGACAGGGTAGCAAACACCATATATTTT. It encodes CASREVRDRVANTIYF.

CDR3 coding DNA: TGTGCCATCAGTGATGGGGTTAGCACAGATACGCAGTATTTT. Protein sequence: CAISDGVSTDTQYF. The V and J genes are TRBV10-3 and TRBJ2-3, with D unresolved. The CDR3 has 14 amino acids. Germline CDR1 reads ENHRY; CDR2 reads SYGVKD. The V end lost 3 bases, the J end lost 0 bases, and 7 bases lay between the germline ends.

V usage is TRBV20-1 and J usage is TRBJ2-1; 15 bases map to TRBD2. V was pared by 3 bases and J by 6 bases, with 6 bases of the junction left unmatched. Germline CDR1 is DFQATT and CDR2 is SNEGSKA (reference sequence). The CDR3 extends over 16 amino acids. The CDR3 DNA follows: TGCAGTGCTAGTGGTGGGACTAGCGGGAGGTCCAATGAGCAGTTCTTC. Its protein product is CSASGGTSGRSNEQFF.

This clonotype appeared a few times. The chain carries TRBV20-1 and TRBJ2-4, with D uncertain. V lost 2 bases and J lost 6, with 17 bases in between. Germline V gene lookup returns CDR1 DFQATT and CDR2 SNEGSKA (reference sequence). The length of the CDR3 is 15 residues. The CDR3 reads CSARTPSDRRNIQYF. The DNA for the CDR3 is TGCAGTGCTAGAACACCTTCGGACCGGAGAAACATTCAGTACTTC.

This clonotype came up a few times. The chain has TRBV12-3 or TRBV12-4 and TRBJ2-1, with D perhaps matching TRBD1 or TRBD2 (5 bases each). Between the trimmed V and J ends, which lost 6 bases and 0 bases, there was a span of 18 bases. The CDR3 loop spans 17 amino acids. The CDR3 nucleotides read TGTGCCAGCAGACCCTTCGCGAGGGGATCCTCCTACAATGAGCAGTTCTTC. Translating gives CASRPFARGSSYNEQFF.

V gene TRBV7-2 combines with J gene TRBJ2-7; D assignment may be TRBD1 or TRBD2 (5 bases each). The CDR3 runs to 14 residues. V gave up 5 bases and J gave up 3 bases, with 14 bases separating them. Looked up from germline, CDR1 is SGHTA and CDR2 is FQGNSA. The CDR3 sequence is CASSLYEGRYEQYF. CDR3 coding DNA: TGTGCCAGCAGCCTATACGAGGGGCGCTACGAGCAGTACTTC.

In this sample, this clonotype turned up many times. The chain links TRBV7-8 to TRBJ2-7, with no clear D. Trimming pared 3 bases from V and 2 bases from J, leaving 8 bases between. The CDR3 has 13 residues. Germline assignment: CDR1 SGHVS and CDR2 FQNEAQ. The CDR3 region has the DNA TGTGCCAGCAGCTTTCAGAGAACCTACGAGCAGTACTTC. This codes for CASSFQRTYEQYF.

V and J are TRBV5-1 and TRBJ2-6; TRBD1 aligns across 7 bases. With V trimmed by 5 bases and J by 2 bases, 10 bases remained unmatched. CDR1 SGHRS and CDR2 YFSETQ come from the germline V gene. The CDR3 spans 17 residues. The CDR3: CASSRRPTGTGANVLTF. CDR3 bases: TGCGCCAGCAGTAGACGCCCGACAGGGACTGGGGCCAACGTCCTGACTTTC.

CDR3 DNA: TGCCTTGCCCAGGGGATGGTGAACACTGAAGCTTTCTTT. This gives the protein CLAQGMVNTEAFF. The rearrangement links TRBV20-1 to TRBJ1-1; D is perhaps TRBD1 (6 bases). The length of the CDR3 is 13 residues. Germline loops: CDR1 DFQATT, CDR2 SNEGSKA (reference sequence).

This clonotype was detected a few times. This chain uses TRBV28 with TRBJ2-7; 7 positions match TRBD1. J gave up 2 bases and V 8 bases, and 9 bases lay outside the gene matches. Per the germline V gene, CDR1 is MDHEN and CDR2 is SYDVKM. This CDR3 is 14 amino acids long. The CDR3 loop reads CASSPPQGAYEQYF. CDR3 nucleotide sequence: TGTGCCAGCTCCCCTCCGCAGGGGGCCTACGAGCAGTACTTC.

The chain links TRBV20-1 to TRBJ1-3; perhaps TRBD1 as D (5 bases). Germline CDR1 is DFQATT and CDR2 is SNEGSKA (reference sequence). This CDR3 spans 16 amino acids. V lost 2 bases, J lost 0 bases, and 14 bases lay in between. The CDR3 DNA follows: TGCAGTGCTAGACCCGGGACTGGGAGCTCTGGAAACACCATATATTTT. Translating gives CSARPGTGSSGNTIYF.

The chain joins TRBV5-1 to TRBJ1-1, with D perhaps TRBD1 (5 bases). Germline CDR1 and CDR2: SGHRS and YFSETQ. The length of the CDR3 is 12 residues. Trimming left V 0 bases short and J 7 bases short, with 7 bases between. The CDR3 nucleotides read TGCGCCAGCAGCTTGGTCCAGGGTGAAGCTTTCTTT. Protein: CASSLVQGEAFF.

A few counts support this clonotype. This chain connects TRBV4-3 to TRBJ2-3; the D is unclear. Germline assignment: CDR1 LGHNA and CDR2 YSLEER. V shed 1 base and J shed 4 bases, with 21 bases lying between them. CDR3 length: 18 amino acids. CDR3 DNA sequence: TGCGCCAGCAGCCAAGGGGGATCGGGCCAAAAGAGTGCAGATACGCAGTATTTT. It specifies CASSQGGSGQKSADTQYF.

This clonotype was detected a few times. The CDR3 DNA follows: TGTGCCAGCAGCTGGGGACAGGGGAAGACCGGGGAGCTGTTTTTT. Its protein is CASSWGQGKTGELFF. The chain carries TRBV5-6 and TRBJ2-2; 10 bases line up with TRBD1. V gave up 3 bases and J gave up 5 bases; unmatched junction bases: 4. Germline loops: CDR1 SGHDT, CDR2 YYEEEE. This CDR3 has 15 residues.

The V gene is TRBV29-1, the J gene TRBJ2-7; 7 bases align to TRBD1. This CDR3 spans 16 amino acids. Per the germline V gene, CDR1 is SQVTM and CDR2 is ANQGSEA. The junction had 20 bases not matched to a gene; V was cut back by 6 bases and J by 6 bases. CDR3 sequence (DNA): TGCAGCGTCTCCACTGCCGGGACAGCGATTACTCCCGAGCAGTACTTC. It encodes CSVSTAGTAITPEQYF.

CDR3 in amino acids: CASSQGLAGFHYEQYF. Written as DNA, the CDR3 is TGTGCCAGCAGCCAAGGACTAGCGGGATTTCACTACGAGCAGTACTTC. The genes are TRBV7-2 and TRBJ2-7; 12 bases are a match to TRBD2. The germline gives CDR1 SGHTA, CDR2 FQGNSA. CDR3 length: 16 residues. V shed 5 bases and J 3 bases; nucleotides not matched to a gene: 8.

This clonotype was counted at least ten times. The chain recombines TRBV29-1 with TRBJ1-1; D is possibly TRBD1 (5 bases). The CDR3 covers 13 residues. V gave up 2 bases and J gave up 6 bases, with 13 bases separating them. From germline, CDR1 is SQVTM and CDR2 ANQGSEA. The CDR3, as DNA: TGCAGCGTTGAATCAAAGGGGAAACCTGAAGCTTTCTTT. Its protein product is CSVESKGKPEAFF.

The rearrangement links TRBV7-2 to TRBJ2-7; 8 positions match TRBD2. There are 14 residues in the CDR3. The V and J ends lost 1 base and 6 bases, in that order; junction bases with no gene match: 5. The V gene's germline CDR1 is SGHTA and CDR2 FQGNSA. CDR3 sequence (DNA): TGTGCCAGCAGCTTAGGGGGGACTAGACGCGAGCAGTACTTC. This codes for CASSLGGTRREQYF.

This clonotype was detected only a few times. This chain connects TRBV20-1 to TRBJ1-6; no definite D call. The CDR3 has 13 amino acids. Germline V gene data show CDR1 as DFQATT and CDR2 as SNEGSKA (reference sequence). V was cut by 0 bases and J by 13 bases, with 13 bases left in between. CDR3 residues: CSARDPAFSPLHF. As DNA, the CDR3 is TGCAGTGCTAGAGATCCAGCGTTTTCGCCCCTCCACTTT.

This clonotype has only a few counts. This chain links TRBV4-3 with TRBJ2-3, with D tentatively TRBD1 (5 bases). CDR3 length: 19 residues. V lost 0 bases, J lost 0 bases, and 19 bases lay in between. Germline lookup yields CDR1 LGHNA and CDR2 YSLEER. In DNA, the CDR3 is TGCGCCAGCAGCCAAGAGACTCCCGGAACAGGTAGTAGCACAGATACGCAGTATTTT. Protein sequence: CASSQETPGTGSSTDTQYF.

V usage is TRBV6-5 and J usage is TRBJ2-2; D is perhaps TRBD2 (5 bases). V was trimmed by 2 bases and J by 0 bases, leaving 10 bases between them. Germline values: CDR1 MNHEY, CDR2 SVGAGI. The CDR3 spans 16 residues. Here the CDR3 reads CASSYSRGSNTGELFF. The CDR3 bases are TGTGCCAGCAGTTACAGTCGGGGTTCGAACACCGGGGAGCTGTTTTTT.

In its sample, this clonotype was seen a few times. The chain uses TRBV20-1 and TRBJ1-5; D is unclear. Germline V gene lookup returns CDR1 DFQATT and CDR2 SNEGSKA (reference sequence). This CDR3 has 13 amino acids. Trimming removed 0 bases at V and 9 bases at J, with 12 bases between. CDR3 sequence reads: CSARDGGNGPQHF. DNA for the CDR3: TGCAGTGCTAGAGATGGAGGAAATGGGCCCCAGCATTTT.

The rearrangement uses TRBV5-1 and TRBJ1-6, with D possibly matching TRBD1 (6 bases). V was cut by 1 base and J by 6 bases, with 11 bases left in between. The CDR3 extends over 15 amino acids. The V gene's germline CDR1 is SGHRS and CDR2 YFSETQ. The CDR3, as DNA: TGCGCCAGCAGCTTGACAGGGACCACTAATTCACCCCTCCACTTT. It translates to CASSLTGTTNSPLHF.

The chain carries TRBV7-8 and TRBJ2-2, with D unresolved. The V end was cut by 2 bases, the J end by 0 bases, with 7 bases between. The CDR3 has 15 amino acids. In germline, CDR1 is SGHVS, CDR2 FQNEAQ. Here the CDR3 reads CASSLRASNTGELFF. CDR3 nucleotides: TGTGCCAGCAGCTTACGGGCGTCGAACACCGGGGAGCTGTTTTTT.

The rearrangement uses TRBV10-3 and TRBJ2-3; D call uncertain. Germline lookup yields CDR1 ENHRY and CDR2 SYGVKD. V was clipped by 0 bases and J by 4 bases, with 8 bases between them. The CDR3 length is 14 residues. The CDR3 loop is CAISESMAADTQYF. In DNA, the CDR3 is TGTGCCATCAGTGAGTCGATGGCGGCAGATACGCAGTATTTT.

This rearrangement joins TRBV12-3 or TRBV12-4 to TRBJ2-1; 8 nucleotides agree with TRBD1. This CDR3 spans 15 amino acids. V trimming: 5 bases; J trimming: 0 bases; junction bases outside the gene matches: 3. CDR3 amino acids: CASSITGGSYNEQFF. The CDR3 DNA follows: TGTGCCAGCAGTATCACAGGGGGCTCCTACAATGAGCAGTTCTTC.

This clonotype showed up just a few times. The chain carries TRBV19 and TRBJ1-2; D perhaps matches TRBD1 (5 bases). The CDR3 consists of 13 residues. Trimming cost V 4 bases and J 8 bases, with 14 bases left between them. Germline values: CDR1 LNHDA, CDR2 SQIVND (reference sequence). This CDR3 is CASSTRQIRGYTF. CDR3 nucleotide sequence: TGTGCCAGTAGTACCCGACAGATCCGAGGCTACACCTTC.

This clonotype was detected only a few times. V gene TRBV6-1 combines with J gene TRBJ2-3; 8 bases fit TRBD2. There are 15 residues in the CDR3. Trimming at V came to 11 bases and at J to 2 bases, leaving 12 bases not matched to a gene. Germline lookup yields CDR1 MNHNS and CDR2 SASEGT. The DNA of the CDR3 is TGTGCCTCCTCGGGAGGGGGGCTCTTCACAGATACGCAGTATTTT. Translating gives CASSGGGLFTDTQYF.

The chain recombines TRBV12-3 or TRBV12-4 with TRBJ2-2; the D is unclear. The length of the CDR3 is 12 residues. V was pared by 6 bases and J by 7 bases, with 9 bases between. In DNA, the CDR3 is TGTGCCAGCAGGGCGGTCCTCGGGGAGCTGTTTTTT. It yields the protein CASRAVLGELFF.

This chain links TRBV5-1 with TRBJ2-3; D unresolved. Germline lookup yields CDR1 SGHRS and CDR2 YFSETQ. Deletions cut 0 bases from V and 0 bases from J, with 8 bases between. This CDR3 comprises 15 residues. The CDR3 sequence: CASSLETASTDTQYF. The CDR3 region has the DNA TGCGCCAGCAGCTTGGAGACGGCTAGCACAGATACGCAGTATTTT. Variable domain in full (rest from reference TRBV5-1 and TRBJ2-3): KAGVTQTPRYLIKTRGQQVTLSCSPISGHRSVSWYQQTPGQGLQFLFEYFSETQRNKGNFPGRFSGRQFSNSRSEMNVSTLELGDSALYLCASSLETASTDTQYFGPGTRLTVL.

The rearrangement joins TRBV7-2 to TRBJ2-1, with 7 nucleotides matching TRBD2. This CDR3 contains 16 residues. Unmatched junction bases numbered 6, after V lost 4 bases and J lost 0 bases. The germline gives CDR1 SGHTA, CDR2 FQGNSA. CDR3 coding DNA: TGTGCCAGCAGCTCCCAATGGGGGGGCTCCTACAATGAGCAGTTCTTC. As protein: CASSSQWGGSYNEQFF.

This chain connects TRBV4-2 to TRBJ2-1, with D perhaps matching TRBD2 (6 bases). The germline V and J ends were trimmed by 0 bases and 7 bases, with 19 bases remaining between them. CDR1 and CDR2 from the germline V gene are LGHNA and YNFKEQ. The CDR3 length is 17 residues. The CDR3 here is CASSQDLPPGARNEQFF. Written as DNA, the CDR3 is TGTGCCAGCAGCCAAGACCTACCGCCGGGAGCGAGGAATGAGCAGTTCTTC.